Below are 25 T cell receptor beta chains sequenced from a single sample in a study of T-cell memory formation after mild COVID-19. TCRdb reprocessed the 5' RACE reads with MiXCR, giving one entry per CDR3 protein. The sample yields some 120,000 distinct CDR3 sequences, over 15% seen once. The sample consisted of PBMCs or a T cell subset sorted from them (not recorded which). These receptors all come from a man younger than 35 who had mild COVID-19 (a few samples of this study predate the infection). Cell type and time point are not known.

The chain carries TRBV6-2 or TRBV6-3 and TRBJ2-3, with 11 bases fitting TRBD2. The germline CDR1 and CDR2 sequences are MNHEY and SVGEGT. The ends lost 8 bases at V and 0 bases at J; junction bases unmatched: 10. The CDR3 contains 17 residues. This CDR3 is CASRLAGGGQSTDTQYF. In DNA, the CDR3 is TGTGCCAGCCGCCTAGCGGGGGGAGGACAGAGCACAGATACGCAGTATTTT.

The rearrangement uses TRBV6-5 and TRBJ2-1; TRBD2 matches 8 bases. The CDR3 runs 14 residues. V lost 6 bases, J lost 7 bases, and 8 bases stayed unmatched. Germline CDR1 reads MNHEY; CDR2 reads SVGAGI. Here the CDR3 reads CASSRVQRGNEQFF. DNA of the CDR3: TGTGCCAGCAGCCGCGTTCAGCGGGGGAATGAGCAGTTCTTC.

The gene calls are TRBV15 and TRBJ2-5, with unresolved D. Germline-derived CDR1 and CDR2 are LNHNV and YYDKDF (reference sequence). Between the trimmed V and J ends, which lost 0 bases and 1 base, there was a span of 6 bases. The CDR3 contains 14 residues. The DNA of the CDR3 is TGTGCCACCAGCAGAGATCCAGTCCAAGAGACCCAGTACTTC. Its translation: CATSRDPVQETQYF.

The chain employs TRBV2 and TRBJ2-5; D uncertain. This CDR3 spans 15 amino acids. Germline V gives CDR1 SNHLY, CDR2 FYNNEI. The germline V and J ends were trimmed by 8 bases and 2 bases, with 18 bases remaining between them. CDR3: CASAGVGGWQETQYF. The CDR3 DNA reads as TGTGCCAGCGCAGGCGTTGGCGGCTGGCAAGAGACCCAGTACTTC.

The chain combines TRBV12-3 or TRBV12-4 with TRBJ1-1, with D unclear. Trimming pared 5 bases from V and 0 bases from J, leaving 10 bases between. CDR3 length: 14 residues. The CDR3 is CASSPQDLNTEAFF. The CDR3 region has the DNA TGTGCCAGCAGTCCCCAGGATTTGAACACTGAAGCTTTCTTT.

This clonotype turned up a few times. V is TRBV9 and J is TRBJ1-6; D gene uncertain. The CDR3 consists of 15 residues. With 2 bases removed from V and 10 bases from J, the gap between germline ends came to 16 bases. Germline V gives CDR1 SGDLS, CDR2 YYNGEE. Here the CDR3 reads CASSVGPLVGSPLHF. The CDR3 DNA sequence: TGTGCCAGCAGCGTCGGGCCGCTGGTGGGGTCACCCCTCCACTTT.

This clonotype showed up many times. This chain links TRBV6-6 with TRBJ2-7, with 12 nucleotides matching TRBD1. With V trimmed by 4 bases and J by 7 bases, 11 bases remained unmatched. The CDR3 consists of 16 residues. Per germline, CDR1 MNHNY and CDR2 SVGAGI (reference sequence). CDR3 loop: CASSFPPGQGAREQYV. The CDR3 nucleotides read TGTGCCAGCAGTTTCCCTCCGGGACAGGGGGCGAGAGAGCAGTACGTC.

The chain has TRBV7-2 and TRBJ2-3, with D possibly being TRBD1 or TRBD2 (5 bases each). Per the germline V gene, CDR1 is SGHTA and CDR2 is FQGNSA. CDR3 length: 15 amino acids. The V end was cut by 5 bases, the J end by 0 bases, with 12 bases between. As DNA, the CDR3 is TGTGCCAGCAGCCGTTCCCGGGACAGCACAGATACGCAGTATTTT. It translates to CASSRSRDSTDTQYF.

Only a few counts were recorded for this clonotype. The gene calls are TRBV20-1 and TRBJ2-3; D is perhaps TRBD2 (7 bases). Trimming took off 3 bases at V and 0 bases at J, with 10 bases between the two ends. Germline loops: CDR1 DFQATT, CDR2 SNEGSKA (reference sequence). The CDR3 length is 14 residues. In DNA, the CDR3 is TGCAGTGCTAGCTGGGGGGGCAGCACAGATACGCAGTATTTT. Protein: CSASWGGSTDTQYF.

J is TRBJ2-3 and V is TRBV7-3; D perhaps matches TRBD1 (6 bases). The CDR3 has 14 amino acids. V gave up 6 bases and J gave up 0 bases, with 10 bases separating them. Germline CDR1 and CDR2: SGHTA and FQGTGA. CDR3 sequence (DNA): TGTGCCAGCAGATCAGGGGTTAGCACAGATACGCAGTATTTT. Translation gives CASRSGVSTDTQYF.

The chain carries TRBV2 and TRBJ2-2; a weak D match, TRBD2 (7 bases). Germline CDR1 is SNHLY and CDR2 is FYNNEI. The V end lost 0 bases, the J end lost 4 bases, and 21 bases lay between the germline ends. The CDR3 extends over 19 amino acids. The CDR3, as DNA: TGTGCCAGCAGTGAAGCCGAATCGGGGGGCCCACTGAGCACCGGGGAGCTGTTTTTT. It encodes CASSEAESGGPLSTGELFF.

The gene calls are TRBV3-1 and TRBJ2-2; 12 nucleotides agree with TRBD2. There are 18 residues in the CDR3. V shed 2 bases, J shed 0 bases, and the junction held 4 bases outside the gene matches. The V gene's germline CDR1 is LGHDT and CDR2 YNNKEL (reference sequence). The CDR3 sequence is CASSQQLAGGPNTGELFF. The CDR3 region has the DNA TGTGCCAGCAGCCAACAACTAGCGGGGGGCCCGAACACCGGGGAGCTGTTTTTT.

V and J are TRBV6-1 and TRBJ2-7; the D gene is possibly TRBD1 (6 bases). This CDR3 has 12 amino acids. V lost 6 bases and J lost 0, with 6 bases in between. CDR1 MNHNS and CDR2 SASEGT come from the germline V gene. CDR3: CASRDSSYEQYV. The DNA for the CDR3 is TGTGCCAGCAGGGACAGCTCCTACGAGCAGTACGTC.

This sequence joins TRBV5-1 and TRBJ1-2; D perhaps matches TRBD1 (5 bases). V lost 1 base, J lost 4 bases, and 14 bases lay in between. The CDR3 extends over 15 amino acids. CDR1 SGHRS and CDR2 YFSETQ come from the germline V gene. This chain's CDR3 is CASSLPDRQTYGYTF. CDR3 nucleotide sequence: TGCGCCAGCAGCTTGCCCGACAGACAGACCTATGGCTACACCTTC.

The V gene is TRBV4-1, the J gene TRBJ2-4; D is uncertain. Germline V gene lookup returns CDR1 MGHRA and CDR2 YSYEKL. Trimming removed 0 bases at V and 10 bases at J, with 16 bases between. This CDR3 is 15 amino acids long. Written as DNA, the CDR3 is TGCGCCAGCAGCCAAGAGGGGAACAGTTTGGGTATTCAGTACTTC. It encodes CASSQEGNSLGIQYF.

This clonotype was observed a handful of times. CDR3 amino acids: CASSLARGFSEQFF. The CDR3 nucleotides are TGTGCCAGCAGTTTAGCCAGGGGGTTTAGTGAGCAGTTCTTC. The rearrangement links TRBV12-3 or TRBV12-4 to TRBJ2-1; 7 nucleotides match TRBD1. Trimming took 0 bases from V and 9 from J; bases not matched to a gene: 5. This CDR3 contains 14 residues.

There are a few counts of this clonotype. The chain couples TRBV28 to TRBJ1-5; D not certain. CDR1 is MDHEN, CDR2 SYDVKM, per germline. Trimming took 6 bases from V and 7 from J, leaving 19 bases between them. This CDR3 region has 15 residues. The CDR3 region has the DNA TGTGCCAGCAGCCCCTCGGGCAGGTCGGGACAGCCCCAGCATTTT. This sequence encodes CASSPSGRSGQPQHF.

A few counts support this clonotype. The chain has TRBV5-1 and TRBJ2-2, with TRBD1 matching over 7 bases. CDR1 and CDR2 from the germline V gene are SGHRS and YFSETQ. The CDR3 covers 14 residues. V was pared by 6 bases and J by 5 bases, with 7 bases of the junction left unmatched. The CDR3 DNA sequence: TGCGCCAGCATCAGGGGGAGTGGGACCGGGGAGCTGTTTTTT. It specifies CASIRGSGTGELFF.

Only a few counts were recorded for this clonotype. The rearrangement uses TRBV12-3 or TRBV12-4 and TRBJ2-2, with D maybe TRBD1 (6 bases). The CDR3 runs to 16 residues. V lost 3 bases, J lost 0 bases, and 11 bases lay in between. As DNA, the CDR3 is TGTGCCAGCAGTTTCTTCCAGGGGACGAACACCGGGGAGCTGTTTTTT. Protein product: CASSFFQGTNTGELFF.

This clonotype was found a few times. V usage is TRBV6-1 and J usage is TRBJ2-5; 7 positions agree with TRBD2. CDR3 length: 15 residues. CDR1 is MNHNS, CDR2 SASEGT, per germline. The trim removed 6 bases at V and 4 bases at J, leaving 11 bases unmatched. The CDR3 DNA reads as TGTGCCAGCAGGGTTCAACTAGCGTTATTAGAGACCCAGTACTTC. Translated, it gives CASRVQLALLETQYF.

This clonotype was seen only a few times. The rearrangement uses TRBV11-3 and TRBJ1-1; a weak D match, TRBD1 (5 bases). The V end lost 1 base, the J end lost 2 bases, and 11 bases lay between the germline ends. The CDR3 spans 15 residues. Germline V gene lookup returns CDR1 SGHNT and CDR2 YENEEA. As DNA, the CDR3 is TGTGCCAGCAGCTTAGCCGCAGGGATTAACACTGAAGCTTTCTTT. As protein: CASSLAAGINTEAFF. Drawing the rest from reference TRBV11-3 and TRBJ1-1, the complete variable domain is EAGVVQSPRYKIIEKKQPVAFWCNPISGHNTLYWYLQNLGQGPELLIRYENEEAVDDSQLPKDRFSAERLKGVDSTLKIQPAELGDSAVYLCASSLAAGINTEAFFGQGTRLTVV.

The sample holds a few counts of this clonotype. This rearrangement joins TRBV11-2 to TRBJ2-3; possible D gene TRBD1, 6 bases. V was shortened by 4 bases and J by 3 bases, with 11 bases between the two germline ends. CDR1 SGHAT and CDR2 FQNNGV come from the germline V gene. The CDR3 is made up of 14 amino acids. The CDR3 loop is CASSSITGTDTQYF. CDR3 sequence (DNA): TGTGCCAGCAGCTCGATCACAGGGACAGATACGCAGTATTTT. Full variable domain (missing parts from reference TRBV11-2 and TRBJ2-3): EAGVAQSPRYKIIEKRQSVAFWCNPISGHATLYWYQQILGQGPKLLIQFQNNGVVDDSQLPKDRFSAERLKGVDSTLKIQPAKLEDSAVYLCASSSITGTDTQYFGPGTRLTVL.

This clonotype came up many times. The chain combines TRBV5-5 with TRBJ1-6; 7 bases align to TRBD1. After removal of 2 bases from V and 7 bases from J, the junction contained 12 bases not matched to a gene. The CDR3 consists of 17 residues. CDR1 and CDR2 from the germline V gene are SGHKS and YYEKEE (reference sequence). CDR3: CASSFGFDRVMNSPLHF. The CDR3 DNA reads as TGTGCCAGCAGCTTCGGATTCGACAGGGTGATGAATTCACCCCTCCACTTT. The variable domain in full, completed from reference TRBV5-5 and TRBJ1-6, reads DAGVTQSPTHLIKTRGQQVTLRCSPISGHKSVSWYQQVLGQGPQFIFQYYEKEERGRGNFPDRFSARQFPNYSSELNVNALLLGDSALYLCASSFGFDRVMNSPLHFGNGTRLTVT.

At least ten counts were recorded for this clonotype. The rearrangement joins TRBV5-5 to TRBJ2-1; no clear D. The CDR3 has 20 residues. V was shortened by 2 bases and J by 6 bases, with 30 bases between the two germline ends. CDR1 is SGHKS and CDR2 is YYEKEE in the germline V gene (reference sequence). DNA for the CDR3: TGTGCCAGCAGCTTTATCCTCACGGTATCGGGTCCAGCGTGGGTCAATGAGCAGTTCTTC. It specifies CASSFILTVSGPAWVNEQFF.

The CDR3 reads CASSLSGGVASYGYTF. Here the CDR3 DNA reads TGCGCCAGCAGCTTGTCAGGAGGGGTTGCGAGCTATGGCTACACCTTC. V gene TRBV5-1 combines with J gene TRBJ1-2; D perhaps matches TRBD1 (5 bases). Germline CDR1 SGHRS, CDR2 YFSETQ. Trimming took 1 base from V and 4 from J, leaving 17 bases between them. The CDR3 is made up of 16 amino acids.